The 13 T cell receptor beta chains reported below all come from one sample, sequenced in a study of blood T cell repertoires in COVID-19. TCRdb's table, derived via immunoSEQ multiplex PCR, lists solely in-frame clones and lacks some. Here the sample spans fewer than 350,000 clones, 85% being singletons. What was sequenced was peripheral blood. These receptors came from a woman between 45 and 60 years old with active or convalescent COVID-19.

J is TRBJ2-3 and V is TRBV6-5, with a tentative D call TRBD2 (6 bases). The CDR3 contains 15 residues. V was cut by 6 bases and J by 2 bases, with 15 bases left in between. Germline CDR1 MNHEY, CDR2 SVGAGI. The CDR3 DNA reads as TGTGCCAGCAGCCACGGACGGGGGTTCACAGATACGCAGTATTTT. This sequence encodes CASSHGRGFTDTQYF.

In the case of this clone: The junction and the germline gene differ at one end; a read error may be behind it. J is TRBJ1-6 and V is TRBV7-2, with 7 bases that match TRBD1. The CDR3 is 19 residues long. Germline CDR1 reads SGHTA; CDR2 reads FQGNSA. The CDR3 loop reads CASSLVRGQTFSNNSPLHF. DNA for the CDR3: TGTGCCAGCAGCTTAGTTCGGGGACAGACTTTCTCCAATAATTCACCCCTCCACTTT.

This sequence joins TRBV6-2 or TRBV6-3 and TRBJ2-2; the match to TRBD1 covers 8 bases. Germline assignment: CDR1 MNHEY and CDR2 SVGEGT. The CDR3 runs to 17 residues. V trimming: 5 bases; J trimming: 2 bases; junction bases outside the gene matches: 10. DNA of the CDR3: TGTGCCAGCAGTCAATCCGGGACAGGCGAAAACACCGGGGAGCTGTTTTTT. Its translation: CASSQSGTGENTGELFF.

DNA of the CDR3: TGCGCCAGCAGCCCCTGGGACAGGGGGCACACTGAAGCTTTCTTT. Translation: CASSPWDRGHTEAFF. The genes are TRBV5-1 and TRBJ1-1; TRBD1 matches at 12 bases. This CDR3 is built from 15 residues. Germline lookup yields CDR1 SGHRS and CDR2 YFSETQ. The J segment lost 3 bases and the V segment lost 4 bases, leaving 4 bases of the junction unmatched.

This clone was picked up a small number of times. The chain is built from TRBV15 and TRBJ1-2; D is possibly TRBD1 (5 bases). This CDR3 has 17 residues. With 0 bases removed from V and 0 bases from J, the gap between germline ends came to 14 bases. The germline CDR1 and CDR2 sequences are LNHNV and YYDKDF (reference sequence). The CDR3 loop reads CATSRDKGQLANYGYTF. CDR3 nucleotide sequence: TGTGCCACCAGCAGAGATAAGGGGCAATTAGCTAACTATGGCTACACCTTC.

This chain uses TRBV11-2 with TRBJ2-4; 8 nucleotides match TRBD1. V was clipped by 5 bases and J by 1 base; unmatched bases: 10. CDR3 length equals 17 residues. CDR1 and CDR2 from the germline V gene are SGHAT and FQNNGV. CDR3 nucleotide sequence: TGTGCCAGCAGCGCGCTGACAGGGGCACTGGCCAAAAACATTCAGTACTTC. Amino acid sequence: CASSALTGALAKNIQYF.

This chain connects TRBV5-1 to TRBJ1-1, with D perhaps matching TRBD1 (6 bases). Germline V gene lookup returns CDR1 SGHRS and CDR2 YFSETQ. V lost 3 bases, J lost 0 bases, and 15 bases lay in between. This CDR3 spans 16 amino acids. This CDR3 reads CASSSMSTGMNTEAFF. The CDR3 nucleotides read TGCGCCAGCAGCTCTATGTCGACAGGTATGAACACTGAAGCTTTCTTT.

The sample holds a few counts of this clone. The gene calls are TRBV5-1 and TRBJ1-4, with 10 bases matching TRBD1. The V gene end was trimmed by 7 bases and the J gene end by 6 bases; junction bases not matched to a gene: 6. CDR1 is SGHRS, CDR2 YFSETQ, per germline. This CDR3 spans 14 amino acids. In DNA, the CDR3 is TGCGCCAGCCACAGGGGGACAGGGGATGAAAAACTGTTTTTT. This translates into CASHRGTGDEKLFF.

This chain connects TRBV7-8 to TRBJ1-4, with TRBD1 identical over 8 bases. With V trimmed by 1 base and J by 8 bases, 12 bases remained unmatched. Germline V gives CDR1 SGHVS, CDR2 FQNEAQ. The CDR3 extends over 17 amino acids. The CDR3, as DNA: TGTGCCAGCAGCTTAGGTACCAGTTGGACAGGGAGGGAAAAACTGTTTTTT. Encoded protein: CASSLGTSWTGREKLFF.

Remarks on this clone: The junction departs from the called germline gene at one end, perhaps through a read error. The V call is TRBV7-9, the J call TRBJ1-6; perhaps TRBD1 as D (6 bases). This CDR3 is built from 12 residues. The germline V gene encodes CDR1 SEHNR and CDR2 FQNEAQ (reference sequence). CDR3 sequence (DNA): TGTGCCAGCAGCTTAGGAACAGGGATAGTTCGCTTT. This gives the protein CASSLGTGIVRF.

This clone has just a few counts. The chain links TRBV19 to TRBJ2-3; maybe TRBD1 (5 bases). There are 16 residues in the CDR3. Germline V gene lookup returns CDR1 LNHDA and CDR2 SQIVND (reference sequence). V gave up 1 base and J gave up 3 bases, with 14 bases separating them. The CDR3 here is CASSIGSRVRTDTQYF. DNA for the CDR3: TGTGCCAGTAGTATAGGGTCCAGGGTTAGAACAGATACGCAGTATTTT.

The gene calls are TRBV7-2 and TRBJ1-2; 7 nucleotides match TRBD1. The CDR3 consists of 14 residues. Losses at the gene ends were 1 base for V and 7 bases for J; bases not matched to a gene: 6. Germline values: CDR1 SGHTA, CDR2 FQGNSA. The CDR3 here is CASSLVATGFGYTF. The CDR3 nucleotides are TGTGCCAGCAGCTTAGTAGCGACAGGGTTTGGCTACACCTTC.

The rearrangement joins TRBV28 to TRBJ2-5, with TRBD1 matching 8 bases. Germline V gene lookup returns CDR1 MDHEN and CDR2 SYDVKM. The CDR3 is 15 residues long. V gave up 4 bases and J gave up 1 base; unmatched junction bases: 5. The CDR3 bases are TGTGCCAGCAGTTGGACAGGGAGGCCCCAAGAGACCCAGTACTTC. It encodes CASSWTGRPQETQYF.